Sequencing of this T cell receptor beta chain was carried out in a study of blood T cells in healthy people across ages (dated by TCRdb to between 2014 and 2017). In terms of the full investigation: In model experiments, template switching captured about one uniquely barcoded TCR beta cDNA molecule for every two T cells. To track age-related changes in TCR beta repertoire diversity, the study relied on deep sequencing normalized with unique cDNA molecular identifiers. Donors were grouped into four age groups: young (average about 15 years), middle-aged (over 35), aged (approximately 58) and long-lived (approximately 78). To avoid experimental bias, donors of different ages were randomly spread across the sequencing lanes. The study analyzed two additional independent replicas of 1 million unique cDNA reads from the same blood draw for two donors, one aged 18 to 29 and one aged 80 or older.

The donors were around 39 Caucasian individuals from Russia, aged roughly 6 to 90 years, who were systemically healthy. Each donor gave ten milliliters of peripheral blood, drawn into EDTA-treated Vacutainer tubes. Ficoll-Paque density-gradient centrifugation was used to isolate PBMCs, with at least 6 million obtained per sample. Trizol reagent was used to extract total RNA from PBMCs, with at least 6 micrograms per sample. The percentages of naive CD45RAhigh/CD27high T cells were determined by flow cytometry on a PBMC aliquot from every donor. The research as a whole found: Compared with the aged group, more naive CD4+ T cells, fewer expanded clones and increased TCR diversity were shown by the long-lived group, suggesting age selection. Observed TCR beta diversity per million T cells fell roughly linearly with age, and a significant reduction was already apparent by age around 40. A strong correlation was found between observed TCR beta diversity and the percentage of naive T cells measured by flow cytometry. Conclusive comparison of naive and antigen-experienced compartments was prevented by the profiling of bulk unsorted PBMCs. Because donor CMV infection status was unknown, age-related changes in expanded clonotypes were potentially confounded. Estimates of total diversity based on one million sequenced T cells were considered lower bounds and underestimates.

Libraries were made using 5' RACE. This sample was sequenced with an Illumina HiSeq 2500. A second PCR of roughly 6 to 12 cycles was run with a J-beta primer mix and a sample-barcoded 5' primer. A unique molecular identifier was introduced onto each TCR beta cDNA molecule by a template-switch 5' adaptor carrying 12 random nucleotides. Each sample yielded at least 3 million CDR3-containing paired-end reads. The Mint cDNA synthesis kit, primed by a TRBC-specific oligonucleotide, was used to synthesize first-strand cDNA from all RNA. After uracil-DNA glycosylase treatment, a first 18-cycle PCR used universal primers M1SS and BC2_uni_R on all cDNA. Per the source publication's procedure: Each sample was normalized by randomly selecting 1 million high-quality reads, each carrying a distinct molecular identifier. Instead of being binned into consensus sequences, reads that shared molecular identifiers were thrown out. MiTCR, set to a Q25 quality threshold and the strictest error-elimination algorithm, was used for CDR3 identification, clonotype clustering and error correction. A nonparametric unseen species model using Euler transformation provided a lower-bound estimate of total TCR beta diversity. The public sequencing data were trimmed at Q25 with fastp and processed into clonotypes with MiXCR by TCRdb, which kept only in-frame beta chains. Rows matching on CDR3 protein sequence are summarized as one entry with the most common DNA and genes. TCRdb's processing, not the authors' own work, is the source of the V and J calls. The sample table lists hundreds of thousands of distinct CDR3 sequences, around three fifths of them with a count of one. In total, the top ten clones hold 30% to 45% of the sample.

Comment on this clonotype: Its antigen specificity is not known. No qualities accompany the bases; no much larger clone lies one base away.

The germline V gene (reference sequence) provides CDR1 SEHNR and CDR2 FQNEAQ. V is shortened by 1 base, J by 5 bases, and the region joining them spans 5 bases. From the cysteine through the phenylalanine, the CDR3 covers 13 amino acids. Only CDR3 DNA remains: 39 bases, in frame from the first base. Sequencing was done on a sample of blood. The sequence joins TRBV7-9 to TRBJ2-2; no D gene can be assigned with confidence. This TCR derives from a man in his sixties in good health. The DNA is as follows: TGTGCCAGCAGCTTAGGGATTACCGGGGAGCTGTTTTTT. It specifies CASSLGITGELFF.